Reported below is one TCR beta chain. The source of the sample is a study of blood T cell repertoires in COVID-19. Looking at the study overall: Acute and convalescent COVID-19 specimens originated in the United States, Italy and Spain. T cells, B-cell-depleted T cells, or PBMCs supplied cDNA or gDNA.

Germline values: CDR1 MDHEN, CDR2 SYDVKM. Trimming at V came to 2 bases and at J to 10 bases, leaving 8 bases not matched to a gene. The CDR3 extends over 15 amino acids. Participants, about 18 to 100 years old, spanned about 26 US areas. Two consecutive negative NP/OP PCR tests, clearance, or resolved symptoms defined Cohort 3 recovery. Generated by immunoSEQ multiplex PCR, the TCRdb table keeps only in-frame clones and is missing some. The sample holds over 150,000 clones, approximately 85% seen once. The chain employs TRBV28 and TRBJ2-1; 10 bases fit TRBD1. This clonotype was sampled from a man aged 35-49 years who had recovered from COVID-19. The sample taken for sequencing was PBMCs or T cells enriched from blood (not recorded which). The CDR3 is CASSLAGQGPGEQFF. Written as DNA, the CDR3 is TGTGCCAGCAGTTTAGCGGGACAGGGGCCAGGCGAGCAGTTCTTC.